This is a list of T cell receptor beta chains from one sample in a study of blood T cell repertoires in COVID-19. Assay used: immunoSEQ multiplex PCR; TCRdb lists only in-frame clones, some missing. The data contain 90,000 or so clones, roughly 88% of them singletons. The sample was peripheral blood. These receptors were collected from an elderly man with acute or convalescent COVID-19. The CDR3 runs from the conserved cysteine through the conserved F or W. The D gene is left open where the match is weak. Clone size appears in some rows only: once, few, many, or a class for an expanded clone.

clone size: .
V gene: TRBV27
J gene: TRBJ1-1
D gene: TRBD1
CDR3 protein: CASSRWMDRGLEAFF
CDR3 DNA: TGTGCCAGCAGTCGATGGATGGACAGGGGGCTAGAAGCTTTCTTT

clone size: .
V gene: TRBV5-5
J gene: TRBJ1-2
D gene: .
CDR3 protein: CASSLEIIPNYGYTF
CDR3 DNA: TGTGCCAGCAGCTTAGAGATAATTCCAAACTATGGCTACACCTTC

clone size: .
V gene: TRBV4-1
J gene: TRBJ2-5
D gene: TRBD2
CDR3 protein: CASSQDGFSGGKETQYF
CDR3 DNA: TGCGCCAGCAGCCAAGATGGCTTCTCGGGGGGGAAAGAGACCCAGTACTTC

clone size: few
V gene: TRBV3-1/TRBV3-2
J gene: TRBJ1-1
D gene: TRBD1
CDR3 protein: CASSQAGQGTEAFF
CDR3 DNA: TGTGCCAGCAGCCAAGCCGGACAGGGAACTGAAGCTTTCTTT

clone size: .
V gene: TRBV27
J gene: TRBJ2-7
D gene: .
CDR3 protein: CASRNIYEQYF
CDR3 DNA: TGTGCCAGCAGGAACATCTACGAGCAGTACTTC

clone size: .
V gene: TRBV11-3
J gene: TRBJ2-3
D gene: TRBD2
CDR3 protein: CASSLDGGYGTSGTDTQYF
CDR3 DNA: TGTGCCAGCAGCTTAGATGGGGGCTACGGGACTAGCGGCACAGATACGCAGTATTTT

clone size: .
V gene: TRBV27
J gene: TRBJ2-7
D gene: TRBD2
CDR3 protein: CASSLLYSGGSSSYEQYF
CDR3 DNA: TGTGCCAGCAGTTTACTTTATTCCGGGGGGAGTAGCTCCTACGAGCAGTACTTC

clone size: .
V gene: TRBV5-6
J gene: TRBJ1-1
D gene: TRBD1
CDR3 protein: CASSLGDRANTEAFF
CDR3 DNA: TGTGCCAGCAGCTTGGGGGACAGGGCGAACACTGAAGCTTTCTTT

clone size: .
V gene: TRBV24-1
J gene: TRBJ1-6
D gene: .
CDR3 protein: CAISHRLYNSPLHF
CDR3 DNA: TGTGCCATATCACATAGACTCTATAATTCACCCCTCCACTTT

clone size: .
V gene: TRBV2
J gene: TRBJ2-3
D gene: TRBD1
CDR3 protein: CASPGQGLADTQYF
CDR3 DNA: TGTGCCAGTCCGGGACAGGGGTTAGCAGATACGCAGTATTTT

clone size: .
V gene: TRBV2
J gene: TRBJ1-1
D gene: .
CDR3 protein: CASKEVAMNTEAFF
CDR3 DNA: TGTGCCAGCAAGGAGGTGGCTATGAACACTGAAGCTTTCTTT

clone size: .
V gene: TRBV6-6
J gene: TRBJ2-7
D gene: .
CDR3 protein: CASSYSRGLYEQYF
CDR3 DNA: TGTGCCAGCAGTTACTCGAGAGGGCTTTACGAGCAGTACTTC

clone size: .
V gene: TRBV30
J gene: TRBJ1-4
D gene: .
CDR3 protein: CAWRGLRVEKLFF
CDR3 DNA: TGTGCCTGGAGAGGCTTACGGGTGGAAAAACTGTTTTTT

clone size: .
V gene: TRBV10-2
J gene: TRBJ1-4
D gene: .
CDR3 protein: CASSQVQGKLFF
CDR3 DNA: TGCGCCAGCAGCCAAGTTCAGGGAAAACTGTTTTTT

clone size: .
V gene: TRBV27
J gene: TRBJ2-7
D gene: TRBD1
CDR3 protein: CASSLTDRGGHYEQYF
CDR3 DNA: TGTGCCAGCAGTCTCACGGACAGGGGGGGTCACTACGAGCAGTACTTC

clone size: once
V gene: TRBV28
J gene: TRBJ1-6
D gene: TRBD1
CDR3 protein: CASTTGGAGFKSPLHF
CDR3 DNA: TGTGCCAGCACCACAGGGGGCGCGGGTTTCAAATCACCCCTCCACTTT

clone size: once
V gene: TRBV7-2
J gene: TRBJ1-2
D gene: .
CDR3 protein: CASSRGLGGRGYGYTF
CDR3 DNA: TGTGCCAGCAGCCGGGGTTTGGGGGGGCGAGGGTATGGCTACACCTTC

clone size: .
V gene: TRBV27
J gene: TRBJ1-1
D gene: .
CDR3 protein: CASSYFRGHTEAFF
CDR3 DNA: TGTGCCAGCAGTTACTTTAGGGGCCACACTGAAGCTTTCTTT

clone size: .
V gene: TRBV6-5
J gene: TRBJ1-3
D gene: TRBD1
CDR3 protein: CASRDRGRGNTIYF
CDR3 DNA: TGTGCCAGCAGGGACAGGGGGCGTGGAAACACCATATATTTT

clone size: .
V gene: TRBV6-7
J gene: TRBJ2-2
D gene: .
CDR3 protein: CASSYPAPRRREDTGELFF
CDR3 DNA: TGTGCCAGCAGTTACCCCGCGCCCAGGCGCAGGGAGGACACCGGGGAGCTGTTTTTT

clone size: .
V gene: TRBV6-1
J gene: TRBJ2-1
D gene: TRBD2
CDR3 protein: CASSEAGGHNEQFF
CDR3 DNA: TGTGCCAGCAGTGAGGCGGGAGGGCACAATGAGCAGTTCTTC

clone size: .
V gene: TRBV5-6
J gene: TRBJ1-2
D gene: TRBD1
CDR3 protein: CASSSGQSNYGYTF
CDR3 DNA: TGTGCCAGCAGCTCGGGACAGTCTAACTATGGCTACACCTTC

clone size: .
V gene: TRBV6-6
J gene: TRBJ1-1
D gene: .
CDR3 protein: CASSNVETIMNTEAFF
CDR3 DNA: TGTGCCAGCAGCAATGTGGAGACCATCATGAACACTGAAGCTTTCTTT

clone size: .
V gene: TRBV18
J gene: TRBJ1-1
D gene: .
CDR3 protein: CASSRTELNTEAFF
CDR3 DNA: TGTGCCAGCTCACGGACAGAATTGAACACTGAAGCTTTCTTT

clone size: .
V gene: TRBV6-5
J gene: TRBJ2-7
D gene: .
CDR3 protein: CASLRGDEQYF
CDR3 DNA: TGTGCCAGCCTTAGGGGCGACGAGCAGTACTTC

clone size: .
V gene: TRBV5-5
J gene: TRBJ1-3
D gene: .
CDR3 protein: CASSLTRSGNTIYF
CDR3 DNA: TGTGCCAGCAGCTTGACGCGGTCTGGAAACACCATATATTTT

clone size: once
V gene: TRBV28
J gene: TRBJ1-2
D gene: .
CDR3 protein: CASSLNRGYTF
CDR3 DNA: TGTGCCAGCAGTCTTAACCGGGGCTACACCTTC

clone size: .
V gene: TRBV5-1
J gene: TRBJ1-1
D gene: .
CDR3 protein: CASSLSGGSTEAFF
CDR3 DNA: TGCGCCAGCAGCTTGTCTGGGGGGAGCACTGAAGCTTTCTTT

clone size: once
V gene: TRBV2
J gene: TRBJ2-1
D gene: TRBD2
CDR3 protein: CASSESGGPYNEQFF
CDR3 DNA: TGTGCCAGCAGTGAAAGCGGGGGCCCCTACAATGAGCAGTTCTTC

clone size: .
V gene: TRBV29-1
J gene: TRBJ2-1
D gene: TRBD2
CDR3 protein: CSVALTSGRASGNEQFF
CDR3 DNA: TGCAGCGTTGCACTAACTAGCGGGAGGGCCTCAGGCAATGAGCAGTTCTTC

clone size: few
V gene: TRBV7-9
J gene: TRBJ1-5
D gene: .
CDR3 protein: CASEAREGQPQHF
CDR3 DNA: TGTGCCAGCGAGGCCAGGGAGGGTCAGCCCCAGCATTTT

clone size: .
V gene: TRBV5-1
J gene: TRBJ2-5
D gene: TRBD1
CDR3 protein: CASSFGQGAETQYF
CDR3 DNA: TGCGCCAGCAGCTTTGGACAGGGGGCGGAGACCCAGTACTTC

clone size: .
V gene: TRBV7-2
J gene: TRBJ1-1
D gene: .
CDR3 protein: CASSMKGVNTEAFF
CDR3 DNA: TGTGCCAGCAGTATGAAAGGGGTGAACACTGAAGCTTTCTTT

clone size: .
V gene: TRBV10-2
J gene: TRBJ2-7
D gene: .
CDR3 protein: CASSSRTVTYEQYF
CDR3 DNA: TGCGCCAGCAGCTCCCGGACAGTTACCTACGAGCAGTACTTC

clone size: few
V gene: TRBV11-3
J gene: TRBJ2-1
D gene: TRBD2
CDR3 protein: CASSFSGGAYNEQFF
CDR3 DNA: TGTGCCAGCAGCTTTAGCGGGGGGGCCTACAATGAGCAGTTCTTC

clone size: .
V gene: TRBV3-1/TRBV3-2
J gene: TRBJ1-2
D gene: TRBD1
CDR3 protein: CASSQGVPGGANYGYTF
CDR3 DNA: TGTGCCAGCAGCCAAGGGGTCCCAGGGGGAGCTAACTATGGCTACACCTTC

clone size: .
V gene: TRBV5-4
J gene: TRBJ1-6
D gene: .
CDR3 protein: CASSPGENYNSPLHF
CDR3 DNA: TGTGCCAGCTCCCCCGGGGAAAACTATAATTCACCCCTCCACTTT